This TCR beta chain was recovered during a study of a mutant IDH1 vaccine in newly diagnosed glioma. Study-wide context: There were about 60% males and approximately 38% females among treated patients, whose mean age was about 40 years.

Only in-frame clones appear in the TCRdb table, and some are missing; sequencing was by immunoSEQ multiplex PCR. The profile shows approximately 100,000 clones, around nine tenths of them singletons. Described time point: baseline, week 1 (first vaccination visit). Noted treatment: pre-vaccination baseline after standard-of-care therapy. CDR1 and CDR2 (germline): SEHNR, FQNEAQ (reference sequence). The germline V and J ends were trimmed by 3 bases and 1 base, with 14 bases remaining between them. CDR3 length: 16 residues. The sample consisted of PBMCs, taken from a glioma patient treated with radiotherapy, temozolomide or both. This clonotype was sampled from a woman aged 45 to 65 with glioma. This rearrangement joins TRBV7-9 to TRBJ2-3, with a possible D match to TRBD2 (5 bases). Here the CDR3 DNA reads TGTGCCAGCAGCTTCGATTATGAGAGGGGCACAGATACGCAGTATTTT. Its translation: CASSFDYERGTDTQYF.